Each of the 9 T cell receptor beta chains below was sequenced from the same sample in a study of CD8 T cells in Susac syndrome. RNA was extracted with the RNeasy kit, and a quantity of about 0.45 to 1 ug was reverse transcribed using random hexamers. From the immunoSEQ multiplex PCR reads, TCRdb called clonotypes with MiXCR, one entry per CDR3 protein. The sample records 150,000 to 180,000 distinct CDR3 sequences, around 95% being singletons. Specimen: CD8+ T cells from PBMCs. These receptors were collected from a human donor with multiple sclerosis.

This clonotype was recorded once. The chain recombines TRBV19 with TRBJ2-4; TRBD2 is a possible D gene (6 bases). This CDR3 contains 14 residues. CDR1 and CDR2 from the germline V gene are LNHDA and SQIVND (reference sequence). V was cut by 1 base and J by 8 bases, with 12 bases left in between. The CDR3, as DNA: TGTGCCAGTAGTATAGGACTCGGGGGTTACATTCAGTACTTC. It encodes CASSIGLGGYIQYF.

V and J are TRBV4-1 and TRBJ2-1; TRBD1 might be the D (7 bases). The V gene's germline CDR1 is MGHRA and CDR2 YSYEKL. Trimming removed 0 bases at V and 5 bases at J, with 17 bases between. This CDR3 has 17 amino acids. CDR3 residues: CASSQDPVSGGNNEQFF. Here the CDR3 DNA reads TGCGCCAGCAGCCAAGATCCCGTGTCAGGGGGGAACAATGAGCAGTTCTTC.

V usage is TRBV30 and J usage is TRBJ1-5; possible D gene TRBD1, 5 bases. The CDR3 has 12 residues. The V gene's germline CDR1 is GTSNPN and CDR2 SVGIG (reference sequence). The V gene lost 5 bases and the J gene lost 5 bases, with 10 bases spanning the gap. Here the CDR3 reads CAWGARDQPQHF. The CDR3 DNA follows: TGTGCCTGGGGGGCTAGGGATCAGCCCCAGCATTTT.

This clonotype was observed a single time. This sequence joins TRBV20-1 and TRBJ2-3, with 9 bases fitting TRBD2. The V gene end was trimmed by 6 bases and the J gene end by 0 bases; junction bases not matched to a gene: 7. Germline V gives CDR1 DFQATT, CDR2 SNEGSKA (reference sequence). The CDR3 spans 15 residues. CDR3 nucleotides: TGCAGTGCCATACCGACTAGCGGAAGCACAGATACGCAGTATTTT. This translates into CSAIPTSGSTDTQYF.

This sequence joins TRBV6-5 and TRBJ2-7; no clear D. This CDR3 has 13 amino acids. Trimming took off 0 bases at V and 6 bases at J, with 9 bases between the two ends. Germline CDR1 and CDR2: MNHEY and SVGAGI. The CDR3: CASSYSPRREQYF. CDR3 coding DNA: TGTGCCAGCAGTTACTCTCCCCGCCGCGAGCAGTACTTC.

The chain combines TRBV6-5 with TRBJ2-7; tentatively, D is TRBD1 or TRBD2 (6 bases each). V lost 2 bases and J lost 5, with 16 bases in between. In germline, CDR1 is MNHEY, CDR2 SVGAGI. This CDR3 has 15 amino acids. The CDR3 reads CASSYLGGGRHEQYF. Written as DNA, the CDR3 is TGTGCCAGCAGTTACCTAGGGGGAGGCCGTCACGAGCAGTACTTC.

The rearrangement joins TRBV20-1 to TRBJ2-7; TRBD2 matches 7 bases. The CDR3 loop spans 15 amino acids. The V segment lost 3 bases and the J segment 0 bases; nucleotides outside the gene matches: 8. From germline, CDR1 is DFQATT and CDR2 SNEGSKA (reference sequence). The CDR3 nucleotides are TGCAGTGCTAGTTCGGCTAGCGGAAGCTCCTACGAGCAGTACGTC. Residues: CSASSASGSSYEQYV.

The V gene is TRBV30, the J gene TRBJ2-7; D not certain. The CDR3 has 14 residues. CDR1 GTSNPN and CDR2 SVGIG come from the germline V gene (reference sequence). Trimming took off 4 bases at V and 4 bases at J, with 17 bases between the two ends. CDR3: CAWTAPQSPYEQYV. Here the CDR3 DNA reads TGTGCCTGGACAGCGCCTCAGTCCCCTTACGAGCAGTACGTC.

V usage is TRBV30 and J usage is TRBJ2-2; D is undetermined. This CDR3 spans 11 amino acids. V was pared by 3 bases and J by 5 bases, with 4 bases between. The V gene's germline CDR1 is GTSNPN and CDR2 SVGIG (reference sequence). CDR3 protein: CAWRGTGELFF. The CDR3 bases are TGTGCCTGGAGGGGAACCGGGGAGCTGTTTTTT.